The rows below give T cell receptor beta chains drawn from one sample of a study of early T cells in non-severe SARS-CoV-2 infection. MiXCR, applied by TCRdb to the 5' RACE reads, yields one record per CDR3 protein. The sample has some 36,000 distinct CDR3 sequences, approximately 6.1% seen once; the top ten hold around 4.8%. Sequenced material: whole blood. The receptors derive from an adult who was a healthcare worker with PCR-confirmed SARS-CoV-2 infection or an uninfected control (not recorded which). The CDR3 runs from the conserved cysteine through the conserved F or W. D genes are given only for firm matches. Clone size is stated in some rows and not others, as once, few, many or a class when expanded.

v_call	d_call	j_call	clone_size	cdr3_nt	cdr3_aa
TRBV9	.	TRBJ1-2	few	TGTGCCAGCAGCGTAGCCCCAGCCTATGGCTACACCTTC	CASSVAPAYGYTF
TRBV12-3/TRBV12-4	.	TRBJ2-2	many	TGTGCCAGCAGAGAACAGGAGGCCGGGGAGCTGTTTTTT	CASREQEAGELFF
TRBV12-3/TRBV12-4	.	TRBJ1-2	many	TGTGCCAGCAGTTTAAATCCGGGCTATGGCTACACCTTC	CASSLNPGYGYTF
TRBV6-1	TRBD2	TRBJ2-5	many	TGTGCCAGCAGTGGATCCTACTACGGGAGGGAGACCCAGTACTTC	CASSGSYYGRETQYF
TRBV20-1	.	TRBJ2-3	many	TGCAGTGCTAGGTGGAGTCCGGGTACGCAGTATTTT	CSARWSPGTQYF
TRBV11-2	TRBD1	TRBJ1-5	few	TGTGCCAGCAACCCGGGACAGGCGGTCGGAGCCCAGCATTTT	CASNPGQAVGAQHF
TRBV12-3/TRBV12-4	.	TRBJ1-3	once	TGTGCCATCAGTTTCAGGATTGGGGCAAAAAACACCATATATTTT	CAISFRIGAKNTIYF
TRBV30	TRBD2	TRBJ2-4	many	TGTGCCTGGGGGAGACTAGCGGAAAACATTCAGTACTTC	CAWGRLAENIQYF
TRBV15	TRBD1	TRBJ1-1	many	TGTGCCACCAGCAGGGACAGGGTTTTTCACACTGAAGCTTTCTTT	CATSRDRVFHTEAFF
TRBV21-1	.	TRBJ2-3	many	TGTGCCAGCAGTACGGGGGATTTCACAGATACGCAGTATTTT	CASSTGDFTDTQYF
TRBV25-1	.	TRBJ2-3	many	TGTGCCAGCAGTGAATATCTGGTGGGATCAGGGATCCCCACCACAGATACGCAGTATTTT	CASSEYLVGSGIPTTDTQYF
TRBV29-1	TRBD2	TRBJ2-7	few	TGCAGCGCCGGGACTAGCGGATACGAGCAGTACTTC	CSAGTSGYEQYF
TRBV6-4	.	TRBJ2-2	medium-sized	TGTGCCAGCAGTGACTCGGACACCGGGGAGCTGTTTTTT	CASSDSDTGELFF
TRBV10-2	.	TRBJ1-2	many	TGCGCCAGTCACCGTCGGAGGGGGGATGGCTACACCTTC	CASHRRRGDGYTF
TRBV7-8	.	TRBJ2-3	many	TGTGCCAGCAGCTTAGAAGCGGTAGCCACAGATACGCAGTATTTT	CASSLEAVATDTQYF
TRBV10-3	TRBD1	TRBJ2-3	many	TGTGCCATCAGTGAGCGGGACAGCTTAGATACGCAGTATTTT	CAISERDSLDTQYF
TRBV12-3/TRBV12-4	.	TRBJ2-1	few	TGTGCCAGCACCAAAGGGTGGTCTCCGAGCTCCTACAATGAGCAGTTCTTC	CASTKGWSPSSYNEQFF
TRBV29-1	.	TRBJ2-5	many	TGCAGCGTTGTAACTAGCCCCCAAGAGACCCAGTACTTC	CSVVTSPQETQYF
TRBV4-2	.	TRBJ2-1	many	TGTGCCAGCAGCCAAGGGTTCCATGAGCAGTTCTTC	CASSQGFHEQFF
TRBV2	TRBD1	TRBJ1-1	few	TGTGCCAGCAGTTTCGGACAGGGCTTGAGTGAAGCTTTCTTT	CASSFGQGLSEAFF
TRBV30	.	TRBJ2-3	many	TGTGCCTGGAGTTCTACAATGCATACGCAGTATTTT	CAWSSTMHTQYF
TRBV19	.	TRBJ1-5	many	TGTGCCAGTAGCCAGAGTGCGCTGCGCGCAAGTAGCAATCAGCCCCAGCATTTT	CASSQSALRASSNQPQHF
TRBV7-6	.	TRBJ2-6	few	TGTGCCAGCAGCTCGCCTGGACCTGGGGCCAACGTCCTGACTTTC	CASSSPGPGANVLTF
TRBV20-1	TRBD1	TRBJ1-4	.	TGCAGTGTTCAGGGGGTTGATAATGAAAAACTGTTTTTT	CSVQGVDNEKLFF
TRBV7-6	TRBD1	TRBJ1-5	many	TGTGCCAGCAGCTTGGGGCCGACAGGGAAGGAGCCCCAGCATTTT	CASSLGPTGKEPQHF
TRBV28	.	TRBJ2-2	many	TGTGCCAGCAGCTATCGGACAGATTCGAACACCGGGGAGCTGTTTTTT	CASSYRTDSNTGELFF
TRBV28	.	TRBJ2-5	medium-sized	TGTGCCAGCAGTTCGACAGCCTTCTCTGACCAAGAGACCCAGTACTTC	CASSSTAFSDQETQYF
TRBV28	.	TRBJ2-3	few	TGTGCCAGCAGTTTATTTACGGGGGCGGCGGCAGATACGCAGTATTTT	CASSLFTGAAADTQYF
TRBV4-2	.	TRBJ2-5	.	TGTGCCAGCAGCTCATCACCCGCTAGCGAAGAAGAGACCCAGTACTTC	CASSSSPASEEETQYF
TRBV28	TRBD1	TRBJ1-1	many	TGTGCCAGCAGTTTTGCCAGGGGGACTGAAGCTTTCTTT	CASSFARGTEAFF
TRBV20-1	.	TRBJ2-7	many	TGCAGTGCTAGAGTAAGACAGGTCACGAACGAGCAGTACTTC	CSARVRQVTNEQYF
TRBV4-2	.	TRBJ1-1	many	TGTGCCAGCAGCCAAGAGGGCAGGGCTAACACTGAAGCTTTCTTT	CASSQEGRANTEAFF
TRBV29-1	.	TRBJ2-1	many	TGCAGCGGCGGACTCGCGGGAAGGGATGAGCAGTTCTTC	CSGGLAGRDEQFF